The text below deals with one TCR beta chain. The table lists this clone with a count of one. What antigen it recognizes has not been identified. Base qualities are not at hand, and no much larger clone is one base apart. Patients with autoimmune disease history or receiving systemic immunosuppression were excluded from the trial. In every dose cohort, peripheral blood was drawn for TCR sequencing at baseline, cycle 4 day 1, and cycle 7 day 1. Samples came from an open-label, multicenter, first-in-human phase I dose-escalation trial of ivuxolimab. Adults with locally advanced or metastatic melanoma, renal cell carcinoma, hepatocellular carcinoma or head and neck squamous cell carcinoma were enrolled in the trial. Before TCR sequencing, CD4+ T cells and CD8+ T cells from peripheral blood were sorted into separate populations. The record originates from a study of OX40 agonist ivuxolimab in advanced cancers. For context, the study as a whole: Ivuxolimab was a fully human IgG2 agonistic monoclonal antibody targeting the costimulatory receptor OX40 (CD134). Intravenous ivuxolimab was administered to patients every 2 weeks at six dose levels: 0.01, 0.1, 0.3, 1.5, 3 and 10 mg/kg. Patients were allowed to have had prior anti-PD-1, anti-PD-L1 or anti-CTLA-4 therapy, and approximately 43% of the dose-escalation patients had previously received checkpoint inhibitors. Peripheral TCRbeta sequencing was intended to test whether TCR sequence diversity was altered and clonal T-cell expansion was caused by ivuxolimab. In the dose-escalation cohort, approximately 80% of patients were male, and the mean age was 60 years with a range of roughly 23 to 79. Of the 50 to 55 dose-escalation patients, hepatocellular carcinoma was present in 19, melanoma in roughly 15, renal cell carcinoma in 9 and head and neck cancer in 9. Partial responses occurred in three dose-escalation patients: two with cutaneous melanoma and one with hepatocellular carcinoma. The paper reports the monotherapy dose-escalation portion (N of about 52 patients) of the phase I ivuxolimab trial. Study-wide findings and limitations: At doses of 0.1 to 3.0 mg/kg, clonal expansion of both CD4+ and CD8+ blood T cells was observed from baseline to week 6. Antigen specificity was not determined for the clonally expanded peripheral T cells. After ivuxolimab, expanded clones were on average more numerous among CD8+ T cells than among CD4+ T cells. Low levels of normalized T-cell clonal expansion were also shown by some nonresponding patients. In the 0.1-3.0 mg/kg groups, partial responders had among the lowest normalized peripheral clonal expansion, particularly in CD8+ T cells.

Genomic DNA was extracted from sorted cells for sequencing of the TCRbeta CDR3 region. The immunoSEQ Assay was used to sequence the TCRbeta CDR3 regions. The immuneACCESS repertoire file appears here via TCRdb, limited to in-frame rearrangements. These files lack a portion of the clones; in checked studies, under half of the deficit traces to unresolved V genes, and the cause of the others is not known. Recorded for this sample are approximately 76,000 clones; more than 85% of them occurred a single time. Of the sample, roughly 6.5% is held by the ten largest clones. The CDR3 runs 14 residues from the cysteine to the phenylalanine. Only the CDR3 portion is preserved as DNA: 42 bases, with reading frame beginning at the first base. Trimming at the junction amounts to 2 bases on V and 0 bases on J, and the germline ends lie 9 bases apart. Sequences SGDLS (CDR1) and YYNGEE (CDR2) are obtained from the germline V gene.

This TCR was sampled from an adult with an advanced solid tumor such as melanoma, head and neck, liver or kidney cancer. Recombination joined TRBV9 with TRBJ2-7, with the D gene uncertain. The source material was CD4+ or CD8+ T cells sorted from blood, sampled in a trial of the OX40 agonist ivuxolimab. CDR3 sequence: CASSVGGLSYEQYF. The sequence in DNA is TGTGCCAGCAGCGTGGGCGGTCTCTCCTACGAGCAGTACTTC.